The rows below give T cell receptor beta chains drawn from one sample of a study of T cells after yellow fever vaccination. TCRdb re-called the 5' RACE reads with MiXCR, one entry per CDR3 protein. The top ten clones hold less than 3.5% of a sample with approximately 250,000 distinct CDR3 sequences, 5.2% of them seen once. The specimen comprised CD4+ T cells sorted from PBMCs, sampled on the day of the yellow fever booster vaccination. The receptors come from a man aged 18 to 35 who received the YFV17D yellow fever vaccine. Each CDR3 is given with its conserved first and last residue. A D gene is named only where the DNA matches it firmly. Where a row states a size, it is once, few, many or the class of an expanded clone; other rows omit it.

j_gene | d_gene | v_gene | abundance | CDR3aa | CDR3nt
TRBJ2-7 | - | TRBV27 | - | CASSQEDRAYEQYF | TGTGCCAGCAGCCAAGAGGACCGAGCCTACGAGCAGTACTTC
TRBJ1-5 | - | TRBV27 | few | CASSLKFRQPQHF | TGTGCCAGCAGTTTAAAGTTCAGACAGCCCCAGCATTTT
TRBJ2-7 | TRBD2 | TRBV12-3/TRBV12-4 | many | CASSLLAGGLYF | TGTGCCAGCAGTTTACTAGCGGGGGGGCTGTACTTC
TRBJ2-5 | TRBD2 | TRBV5-6 | many | CASSLERGLPQETQYF | TGTGCCAGCAGCTTGGAACGGGGACTACCCCAAGAGACCCAGTACTTC
TRBJ2-5 | - | TRBV7-2 | many | CASSLVGGQETQYF | TGTGCCAGCAGCTTGGTGGGGGGCCAAGAGACCCAGTACTTC
TRBJ2-3 | - | TRBV10-1 | - | CASSDPRTTGVADTQYF | TGCGCCAGCAGTGACCCGAGGACTACAGGGGTTGCAGATACGCAGTATTTT
TRBJ2-1 | - | TRBV6-1 | many | CASSAIPTGDEQFF | TGTGCCAGCAGTGCAATTCCGACCGGGGATGAGCAGTTCTTC
TRBJ2-7 | TRBD1 | TRBV4-1 | few | CASSQPGQGYEQYF | TGCGCCAGCAGCCAGCCGGGACAGGGCTACGAGCAGTACTTC
TRBJ2-1 | TRBD2 | TRBV6-2/TRBV6-3 | - | CASGYHRAGDNEQFF | TGTGCCAGCGGGTACCACCGGGCGGGGGACAATGAGCAGTTCTTC
TRBJ2-5 | - | TRBV6-1 | few | CASAAGRETQYF | TGTGCCAGCGCTGCGGGGCGGGAGACCCAGTACTTC
TRBJ2-1 | - | TRBV4-3 | many | CASSQDPGQKQFF | TGCGCCAGCAGCCAAGATCCCGGACAGAAGCAGTTCTTC
TRBJ2-6 | - | TRBV5-1 | - | CASSFPQGGANVLTF | TGCGCCAGCAGCTTTCCCCAGGGAGGGGCCAACGTCCTGACTTTC
TRBJ1-1 | - | TRBV3-1 | few | CASSQDTEAFF | TGTGCCAGCAGCCAAGACACTGAAGCTTTCTTT
TRBJ1-5 | TRBD1 | TRBV5-6 | - | CASSPKGAGVNQPQHF | TGTGCCAGCAGCCCGAAGGGGGCGGGGGTTAATCAGCCCCAGCATTTT
TRBJ2-3 | - | TRBV30 | many | CAWRSSYSTDTQYF | TGTGCCTGGAGGTCCAGCTATAGCACAGATACGCAGTATTTT
TRBJ1-1 | - | TRBV7-9 | many | CASSYGMKNTEAFF | TGTGCCAGCAGCTACGGGATGAAGAACACTGAAGCTTTCTTT
TRBJ1-4 | TRBD1 | TRBV25-1 | many | CASSDTKGADEKLFF | TGTGCCAGCAGTGACACGAAGGGGGCGGATGAAAAACTGTTTTTT
TRBJ1-4 | - | TRBV7-2 | few | CASSLVPSEKLFF | TGTGCCAGCAGCTTAGTACCTTCGGAAAAACTGTTTTTT
TRBJ2-1 | - | TRBV7-3 | many | CASSSQTGLSNNEQFF | TGTGCCAGCAGCTCGCAAACAGGGCTTTCTAACAATGAGCAGTTCTTC
TRBJ2-7 | - | TRBV7-6 | many | CASSLAGVEQYF | TGTGCCAGCAGCTTAGCAGGGGTCGAGCAGTACTTC
TRBJ2-3 | - | TRBV7-9 | few | CASSPLDRGTDTQYF | TGTGCCAGCAGCCCCCTGGACAGAGGCACAGATACGCAGTATTTT
TRBJ2-4 | - | TRBV12-3/TRBV12-4 | few | CASSWGQNIQYF | TGTGCCAGCAGCTGGGGGCAAAACATTCAGTACTTC
TRBJ2-7 | - | TRBV18 | few | CASSPGSEEQYF | TGTGCCAGCTCACCAGGGTCGGAAGAGCAGTACTTC
TRBJ1-2 | - | TRBV6-5 | few | CASRPTISSYGYTF | TGTGCCAGCAGGCCCACGATCAGTTCCTATGGCTACACCTTC
TRBJ2-2 | - | TRBV7-2 | many | CASSDGGRGTGELFF | TGTGCCAGCAGCGATGGGGGGCGTGGCACCGGGGAGCTGTTTTTT
TRBJ2-1 | TRBD2 | TRBV20-1 | - | CSAREPGGYQQFF | TGCAGTGCTAGAGAACCGGGGGGGTATCAGCAGTTCTTC
TRBJ2-2 | - | TRBV24-1 | - | CATRDRSNTGELFF | TGTGCCACCCGAGACAGATCGAACACCGGGGAGCTGTTTTTT
TRBJ1-4 | TRBD1 | TRBV15 | - | CATSRDRDRGREKLFF | TGTGCCACCAGCAGAGATCGGGACAGGGGGCGTGAAAAACTGTTTTTT
TRBJ1-2 | - | TRBV5-1 | many | CASSLGPARHYGYTF | TGCGCCAGCAGCTTGGGGCCAGCACGGCACTATGGCTACACCTTC
TRBJ1-4 | - | TRBV19 | - | CASSTQGNEKLFF | TGTGCCAGCTCCACACAGGGAAATGAAAAACTGTTTTTT
TRBJ2-5 | - | TRBV12-3/TRBV12-4 | few | CASRGGWETQYF | TGTGCCAGCCGAGGGGGTTGGGAGACCCAGTACTTC
TRBJ1-4 | - | TRBV6-2/TRBV6-3 | - | CASSHPGSTNEKLFF | TGTGCCAGCAGTCACCCAGGTTCCACTAATGAAAAACTGTTTTTT
TRBJ2-7 | - | TRBV19 | - | CASSILDRPYEQYF | TGTGCCAGTAGTATATTGGACAGACCCTACGAGCAGTACTTC
TRBJ2-3 | TRBD1 | TRBV7-8 | - | CASSSGTGADTQYF | TGTGCCAGCAGCTCCGGGACAGGGGCCGATACGCAGTATTTT
TRBJ1-3 | - | TRBV7-2 | few | CASSLVLSGNTIYF | TGTGCCAGCAGCCTCGTCCTCTCTGGAAACACCATATATTTT
TRBJ1-5 | - | TRBV29-1 | - | CSVGETSNQPQHF | TGCAGCGTTGGGGAAACCTCTAATCAGCCCCAGCATTTT
TRBJ2-5 | TRBD1 | TRBV2 | many | CASSGGQGPQETQYF | TGTGCCAGCAGTGGGGGACAGGGTCCTCAAGAGACCCAGTACTTC
TRBJ2-5 | - | TRBV5-1 | many | CASSETGVQETQYF | TGCGCCAGCAGCGAAACAGGAGTACAAGAGACCCAGTACTTC
TRBJ2-7 | TRBD1 | TRBV5-1 | few | CASSRMGTGAGNEQYF | TGCGCCAGCAGCAGAATGGGGACAGGGGCGGGGAACGAGCAGTACTTC
TRBJ1-3 | TRBD1 | TRBV12-3/TRBV12-4 | few | CASTEDRGSGNTIYF | TGTGCCAGCACCGAAGACAGGGGCAGTGGAAACACCATATATTTT
TRBJ1-1 | TRBD1 | TRBV10-3 | - | CAITEGTGWTEAFF | TGTGCCATCACCGAGGGGACAGGGTGGACTGAAGCTTTCTTT
TRBJ2-7 | - | TRBV6-1 | - | CASSERPSPKFYEQYF | TGTGCCAGCAGTGAAAGACCGTCGCCCAAGTTCTACGAGCAGTACTTC
TRBJ2-3 | TRBD2 | TRBV4-2 | - | CASSRTGTSGGASVDTQYF | TGTGCCAGCAGCAGAACCGGGACTAGCGGGGGGGCGAGTGTGGATACGCAGTATTTT
TRBJ2-3 | - | TRBV11-2 | - | CASSLRGDGTDTQYF | TGTGCCAGCAGCTTACGAGGGGACGGCACAGATACGCAGTATTTT
TRBJ2-7 | - | TRBV30 | few | CAWSPGQGIIYEQYF | TGTGCCTGGAGCCCCGGACAAGGGATTATCTACGAGCAGTACTTC
TRBJ1-2 | - | TRBV4-3 | many | CASSQENFGSYTF | TGCGCCAGCAGCCAAGAGAACTTTGGTAGCTACACCTTC
TRBJ1-1 | - | TRBV29-1 | - | CGSGNTEAFF | TGCGGGAGTGGGAACACTGAAGCTTTCTTT
TRBJ2-3 | - | TRBV12-3/TRBV12-4 | few | CASSLAGWRGNTDTQYF | TGTGCCAGCAGTTTAGCGGGGTGGAGGGGCAATACAGATACGCAGTATTTT
TRBJ2-1 | - | TRBV2 | many | CADRASGPYNEQFF | TGTGCAGATAGGGCCAGCGGTCCCTACAATGAGCAGTTCTTC
TRBJ2-3 | TRBD2 | TRBV5-1 | few | CASSSGLPGSTDTQYF | TGCGCCAGCAGCTCGGGACTACCAGGGAGCACAGATACGCAGTATTTT
TRBJ2-2 | TRBD1 | TRBV5-1 | few | CASSWTGVTGELFF | TGCGCCAGCAGCTGGACAGGGGTCACCGGGGAGCTGTTTTTT
TRBJ2-1 | - | TRBV6-2/TRBV6-3 | many | CASRANRGGLYNEQFF | TGTGCCAGCAGAGCGAACCGGGGCGGGCTCTACAATGAGCAGTTCTTC
TRBJ2-2 | - | TRBV20-1 | few | CSALGGANTGELFF | TGCAGTGCTCTTGGGGGCGCGAACACCGGGGAGCTGTTTTTT
TRBJ2-1 | - | TRBV7-3 | few | CASSLGQGGDNEQFF | TGTGCCAGCAGCTTAGGCCAAGGGGGTGACAATGAGCAGTTCTTC
TRBJ1-6 | - | TRBV19 | - | CASRGALDSPLHF | TGTGCCAGTAGAGGGGCATTAGATTCACCCCTCCACTTT